This TCR beta chain was recorded in a study of regulatory T cells in long-lasting Graves disease. Overall study: Disease was considered persistent Graves' disease after over 5 years of antithyroid drugs (with positive TSH receptor antibodies).

Time point: persistent/refractory GD, antithyroid drugs over 5 years with positive TRAb. Preparation of the TCR library used RNA extracted from PBMCs. In each case, Graves' disease was diagnosed per American Thyroid Association guidelines. A roughly 8.3-milliliter sample of peripheral blood was drawn into EDTA tubes. Study findings and constraints: Favored gene segments in persistent disease were TRBV28, TRBJ1-2 and TRBJ2-5.

V shed 5 bases and J 6 bases; nucleotides not matched to a gene: 12. The germline CDR1 and CDR2 sequences are MDHEN and SYDVKM. The CDR3 length is 15 residues. At least ten counts were recorded for this clonotype. Its antigen is currently unknown. Through Arm-PCR of CDR3 regions and iRepertoire HTBI primers, TCR beta libraries were built. MiXCR, applied by TCRdb to the multiplex PCR reads, yields one record per CDR3 protein. The data hold a few hundred thousand distinct CDR3 sequences, with 20% to 25% observed a single time. V gene TRBV28 combines with J gene TRBJ2-7, with 8 bases that match TRBD2. The material was peripheral blood mononuclear cells (PBMCs), obtained when the disease was refractory, from a patient treated with antithyroid drugs. The sequence was obtained from a woman between 40 and 50 years old with Graves disease. In nucleotides, the CDR3 is TGTGCCAGCAGTATTGAAGCGGGAGTAGAGCTCGAGCAGTACTTC. Encoded protein: CASSIEAGVELEQYF. The whole variable domain, remainder taken from reference TRBV28 and TRBJ2-7, is DVKVTQSSRYLVKRTGEKVFLECVQDMDHENMFWYRQDPGLGLRLIYFSYDVKMKEKGDIPEGYSVSREKKERFSLILESASTNQTSMYLCASSIEAGVELEQYFGPGTRLTVT.